The 28 T cell receptor beta chains listed next were all sequenced from one sample in a study of blood T cell repertoires in COVID-19. Generated by immunoSEQ multiplex PCR, the TCRdb table keeps only in-frame clones and is missing some. The repertoire consists of around 62,000 clones, with roughly 85% occurring once and the leading ten covering approximately 40%. Material for sequencing was peripheral blood. Every receptor here comes from an older woman with COVID-19, enrolled during active disease.

The chain is built from TRBV30 and TRBJ2-7; TRBD1 aligns across 8 bases. V gave up 2 bases and J gave up 9 bases; unmatched junction bases: 6. CDR1 GTSNPN and CDR2 SVGIG come from the germline V gene (reference sequence). The CDR3 length is 12 residues. The CDR3 protein is CAWSPGQGRQYF. CDR3 coding DNA: TGTGCCTGGAGTCCAGGACAGGGCCGGCAGTACTTC.

The CDR3 loop is CASTSPSYNEQFF. DNA for the CDR3: TGCGCCAGCACCTCCCCCAGTTACAATGAGCAGTTCTTC. The V gene is TRBV5-1, the J gene TRBJ2-1; D ambiguous. The length of the CDR3 is 13 residues. CDR1 and CDR2 (germline): SGHRS, YFSETQ. Trimming removed 6 bases at V and 4 bases at J, with 11 bases between.

This rearrangement joins TRBV28 to TRBJ2-7, with TRBD1 identical over 11 bases. The trim removed 3 bases at V and 9 bases at J, leaving 4 bases unmatched. Germline loops: CDR1 MDHEN, CDR2 SYDVKM. CDR3 length: 13 residues. The CDR3 nucleotides read TGTGCCAGCAGTTTTGGGGACAGGGGGGTGCAGTACTTC. Its translation is CASSFGDRGVQYF.

V gene TRBV28 combines with J gene TRBJ2-3, with 7 bases that match TRBD2. CDR1 MDHEN and CDR2 SYDVKM come from the germline V gene. V gave up 5 bases and J gave up 4 bases; unmatched junction bases: 15. The CDR3 totals 17 residues. Here the CDR3 reads CASSPLEGRAAADTQYF. In DNA form, the CDR3 reads TGTGCCAGCAGTCCCTTAGAAGGGAGGGCCGCCGCAGATACGCAGTATTTT.

This clone came up once. The chain combines TRBV18 with TRBJ1-2; D may be TRBD1 (5 bases). Trimming stripped 3 bases from V and 5 bases from J, with 16 bases between. The CDR3 is 15 amino acids. Germline-derived CDR1 and CDR2 are KGHSH and LQKENI. The CDR3 sequence is CASSPGTDPRYGYTF. The CDR3 region has the DNA TGTGCCAGCTCACCCGGGACTGACCCTCGGTATGGCTACACCTTC.

This chain connects TRBV7-7 to TRBJ2-5, with 9 bases lining up with TRBD2. This CDR3 has 18 residues. Germline V gene data show CDR1 as SSHAT and CDR2 as FNYEAQ (reference sequence). Trimming took 6 bases from V and 5 from J; bases not matched to a gene: 19. As DNA, the CDR3 is TGTGCCAGCAGTAAAAATGTTTGGCGGGAGGGTCTGAAGGAGACCCAGTACTTC. This encodes CASSKNVWREGLKETQYF.

The chain is built from TRBV7-9 and TRBJ1-6, with 10 bases matching TRBD1. Germline V gene lookup returns CDR1 SEHNR and CDR2 FQNEAQ (reference sequence). V shed 3 bases, J shed 6 bases, and the junction held 2 bases outside the gene matches. The CDR3 is made up of 15 amino acids. CDR3 DNA sequence: TGTGCCAGCAGCTTCGGACAGGGGGGTAATTCACCCCTCCACTTT. The encoded protein is CASSFGQGGNSPLHF.

This clone was picked up one time. The V call is TRBV20-1, the J call TRBJ2-1; 13 positions match TRBD2. Germline values: CDR1 DFQATT, CDR2 SNEGSKA (reference sequence). The V segment lost 4 bases and the J segment 6 bases; nucleotides outside the gene matches: 6. The CDR3 has 15 residues. The CDR3 loop is CSATEGLAGRNEQFF. Here the CDR3 DNA reads TGCAGTGCTACTGAGGGACTAGCGGGACGCAATGAGCAGTTCTTC.

This chain links TRBV30 with TRBJ1-2, with D tentatively TRBD1 (6 bases). Trimming removed 2 bases from V and 0 bases from J, with 13 bases in between. The CDR3 has 15 residues. Germline CDR1 reads GTSNPN; CDR2 reads SVGIG (reference sequence). CDR3 nucleotide sequence: TGTGCCTGGAGTCCACGGGGGGCAGCTAACTATGGCTACACCTTC. As protein: CAWSPRGAANYGYTF.

This clone was observed a handful of times. This chain uses TRBV5-4 with TRBJ2-7; TRBD1 is a possible D gene (6 bases). V was cut by 1 base and J by 4 bases, with 15 bases left in between. The CDR3 extends over 15 amino acids. Germline CDR1 is SGHNT and CDR2 is YYREEE (reference sequence). CDR3 protein: CASSLSGTPLYEQYF. The CDR3 DNA follows: TGTGCCAGCAGCTTGTCCGGGACACCTCTTTACGAGCAGTACTTC.

V gene TRBV6-2 or TRBV6-3 combines with J gene TRBJ2-3, with 16 nucleotides matching TRBD2. Germline loops: CDR1 MNHEY, CDR2 SVGEGT. J was trimmed by 4 bases and V by 4 bases; bases with no gene match: 11. The CDR3 runs 19 residues. DNA of the CDR3: TGTGCCAGCAGTTCCGTCCCGGGACTAGCGGGAGGGAGGCCAGATACGCAGTATTTT. As protein: CASSSVPGLAGGRPDTQYF.

This clone was observed a single time. The CDR3 DNA reads TGTGCCAGCGGGCGGGGGGCTACTTCACCCCTCCACTTT. It is translated as CASGRGATSPLHF. The chain recombines TRBV6-5 with TRBJ1-6; D perhaps matches TRBD1 (6 bases). Germline lookup yields CDR1 MNHEY and CDR2 SVGAGI. This CDR3 is 13 amino acids long. Deletions cut 8 bases from V and 9 bases from J, with 14 bases between.

CDR3 amino acids: CASSPATKAGETQYF. CDR3 coding DNA: TGTGCCAGCAGCCCGGCGACTAAGGCGGGGGAGACCCAGTACTTC. The J gene is TRBJ2-5, the V gene TRBV7-8; perhaps TRBD2 as D (6 bases). The V end lost 5 bases, the J end lost 5 bases, and 18 bases lay between the germline ends. Germline assignment: CDR1 SGHVS and CDR2 FQNEAQ. The CDR3 runs to 15 residues.

This rearrangement joins TRBV10-3 to TRBJ2-7; TRBD1 matches at 9 bases. The V gene's germline CDR1 is ENHRY and CDR2 SYGVKD. Trimming cost V 7 bases and J 4 bases; bases outside gene matches: 5. This CDR3 is built from 13 residues. CDR3 bases: TGTGCCATCAAAAGGACAGGGGAGTACGAGCAGTACTTC. It translates to CAIKRTGEYEQYF.

J is TRBJ1-1 and V is TRBV2; D might be TRBD1 (5 bases). The V end lost 5 bases, the J end lost 3 bases, and 10 bases lay between the germline ends. CDR1 is SNHLY, CDR2 FYNNEI, per germline. The CDR3 has 13 amino acids. The CDR3 is CASSYEQDTEAFF. The CDR3 coding sequence is TGTGCCAGCAGTTACGAACAGGACACTGAAGCTTTCTTT.

The rearrangement uses TRBV10-3 and TRBJ2-3; D is perhaps TRBD2 (5 bases). Deletions cut 3 bases from V and 0 bases from J, with 10 bases between. Germline V gene lookup returns CDR1 ENHRY and CDR2 SYGVKD. The CDR3 loop spans 15 amino acids. As DNA, the CDR3 is TGTGCCATCAGTGATTCCAGCGGTAGCACAGATACGCAGTATTTT. Its translation: CAISDSSGSTDTQYF.

This chain links TRBV29-1 with TRBJ2-7, with 11 positions matching TRBD1. Germline V lookup: CDR1 SQVTM, CDR2 ANQGSEA. The CDR3 extends over 20 amino acids. V was clipped by 7 bases and J by 4 bases; unmatched bases: 27. DNA for the CDR3: TGCAGCGCCCAAACTAGGACAGGGGGCCGTATTGTGGATCCCGTTTACGAGCAGTACTTC. Amino acids: CSAQTRTGGRIVDPVYEQYF.

V usage is TRBV6-6 and J usage is TRBJ2-1; TRBD2 aligns across 7 bases. The length of the CDR3 is 16 residues. Losses at the gene ends were 0 bases for V and 9 bases for J; bases not matched to a gene: 11. Germline CDR1 reads MNHNY; CDR2 reads SVGAGI (reference sequence). The CDR3 sequence is CASSYSGHPGGSEQFF. The DNA of the CDR3 is TGTGCCAGCAGTTACTCTGGACACCCGGGAGGTAGTGAGCAGTTCTTC.

This clone was observed a handful of times. The V and J genes are TRBV4-1 and TRBJ1-6, with D possibly being TRBD1 (5 bases). The V gene's germline CDR1 is MGHRA and CDR2 YSYEKL. The CDR3 extends over 16 amino acids. V gave up 8 bases and J gave up 4 bases, with 18 bases separating them. The DNA for the CDR3 is TGCGCCAGCCCCCTTAGACAGCGAATTTATAATTCACCCCTCCACTTT. As protein: CASPLRQRIYNSPLHF.

The CDR3 reads CASSGLAAYEQYF. The DNA of the CDR3 is TGTGCCAGCAGTGGACTAGCGGCCTACGAGCAGTACTTC. This rearrangement joins TRBV6-2 or TRBV6-3 to TRBJ2-7, with 10 nucleotides matching TRBD2. V lost 5 bases and J lost 2; bases outside the gene matches: 0. Germline assignment: CDR1 MNHEY and CDR2 SVGEGT. The CDR3 length is 13 residues.

This sequence joins TRBV6-5 and TRBJ1-4, with D maybe TRBD1 (6 bases). V lost 8 bases and J 7 bases, leaving 14 bases between the germline ends. Germline CDR1 reads MNHEY; CDR2 reads SVGAGI. This CDR3 spans 13 amino acids. In DNA form, the CDR3 reads TGTGCCAGCTCACCAGGGGCTAGTGAAAAACTGTTTTTT. It encodes CASSPGASEKLFF.

The rearrangement uses TRBV30 and TRBJ1-5; maybe TRBD1 (5 bases). The V end was cut by 1 base, the J end by 0 bases, with 10 bases between. The germline gives CDR1 GTSNPN, CDR2 SVGIG (reference sequence). This CDR3 has 15 residues. CDR3 amino acids: CAWSAGIISNQPQHF. In DNA form, the CDR3 reads TGTGCCTGGAGTGCAGGGATTATTAGCAATCAGCCCCAGCATTTT.

A single count supports this clone. The genes are TRBV11-3 and TRBJ1-1; no clear D gene. The CDR3 spans 12 residues. Trimming removed 3 bases at V and 7 bases at J, with 9 bases between. CDR1 SGHNT and CDR2 YENEEA come from the germline V gene. The CDR3 DNA is TGTGCCAGCAGCTTCTCCCGGAGTGAAGCTTTCTTT. This translates into CASSFSRSEAFF.

This chain connects TRBV9 to TRBJ1-3, with 7 bases that match TRBD1. From germline, CDR1 is SGDLS and CDR2 YYNGEE. The V gene end was trimmed by 0 bases and the J gene end by 4 bases; junction bases not matched to a gene: 1. The length of the CDR3 is 14 residues. CDR3 residues: CASSVGGQGNTIYF. The CDR3 DNA reads TGTGCCAGCAGCGTAGGGGGACAGGGAAACACCATATATTTT.

CDR3 nucleotides: TGTGCCAGCGAGGAAGAGCAGTTCTTC. Translating gives CASEEEQFF. V usage is TRBV7-2 and J usage is TRBJ2-1; no firm D call. V was cut by 8 bases and J by 10 bases, with 6 bases left in between. Looked up from germline, CDR1 is SGHTA and CDR2 is FQGNSA. The CDR3 spans 9 residues. Together with reference TRBV7-2 and TRBJ2-1, the CDR3 gives the full variable domain: GAGVSQSPSNKVTEKGKDVELRCDPISGHTALYWYRQSLGQGLEFLIYFQGNSAPDKSGLPSDRFSAERTGGSVSTLTIQRTQQEDSAVYLCASEEEQFFGPGTRLTVL.

The J gene is TRBJ1-1, the V gene TRBV6-5; 11 bases map to TRBD1. Germline V CDR1 and CDR2: MNHEY, SVGAGI. V was clipped by 1 base and J by 6 bases; unmatched bases: 4. The CDR3 is made up of 15 amino acids. CDR3 DNA: TGTGCCAGCAGTTACTACGGGACAGGGGGACCTGAAGCTTTCTTT. As protein: CASSYYGTGGPEAFF.

The J gene is TRBJ1-5, the V gene TRBV9, with a weak D call TRBD1 (5 bases). The CDR3 length is 14 residues. Looked up from germline, CDR1 is SGDLS and CDR2 is YYNGEE. Trimming removed 0 bases from V and 8 bases from J, with 12 bases in between. The CDR3 is CASSVGPGMKPQHF. The CDR3 region has the DNA TGTGCCAGCAGCGTAGGCCCAGGGATGAAGCCCCAGCATTTT.

The chain employs TRBV6-5 and TRBJ1-5, with D maybe TRBD1 (5 bases). There are 14 residues in the CDR3. Per the germline V gene, CDR1 is MNHEY and CDR2 is SVGAGI. V was cut by 5 bases and J by 1 base, with 9 bases left in between. CDR3 in amino acids: CASSTGRSNQPQHF. The DNA of the CDR3 is TGTGCCAGCAGTACAGGACGAAGCAATCAGCCCCAGCATTTT.